What follows are 21 T cell receptor beta chains derived from one specimen sequenced in a study of T cells in localized non-small cell lung cancer. The method was immunoSEQ multiplex PCR; TCRdb's version includes in-frame clones alone and lacks a portion of them. In the table there are 50,000 to 70,000 clones, approximately 93% of which are singletons. Source: peripheral blood, taken before any cancer treatment. The source is a man aged 40 to 75 with stage I lung adenocarcinoma.

The rearrangement links TRBV30 to TRBJ2-2; maybe TRBD2 (5 bases). V lost 2 bases and J lost 5, with 9 bases in between. The CDR3 runs 13 residues. The V gene's germline CDR1 is GTSNPN and CDR2 SVGIG (reference sequence). CDR3 DNA sequence: TGTGCCTGGAGTCCTCGGACTACCGGGGAGCTGTTTTTT. This gives the protein CAWSPRTTGELFF.

This chain joins TRBV5-1 and TRBJ2-1, with D tentatively TRBD1 (5 bases). Trimming left V 0 bases short and J 1 base short, with 8 bases between. Germline V gene sequence: CDR1 SGHRS, CDR2 YFSETQ. The CDR3 is 15 amino acids. The CDR3 is CASSLGQGSYNEQFF. Written as DNA, the CDR3 is TGCGCCAGCAGCTTGGGGCAGGGTTCCTACAATGAGCAGTTCTTC.

This clone appeared many times. The CDR3 sequence: CASSPGLVNTEAFF. Here the CDR3 DNA reads TGCGCCAGCAGCCCGGGGCTGGTGAACACTGAAGCTTTCTTT. The rearrangement joins TRBV5-1 to TRBJ1-1; the D gene is possibly TRBD1 (5 bases). V lost 4 bases, J lost 0 bases, and 10 bases lay in between. The CDR3 is 14 residues long. Germline V gene sequence: CDR1 SGHRS, CDR2 YFSETQ. Filled out from reference TRBV5-1 and TRBJ1-1, the complete variable domain reads KAGVTQTPRYLIKTRGQQVTLSCSPISGHRSVSWYQQTPGQGLQFLFEYFSETQRNKGNFPGRFSGRQFSNSRSEMNVSTLELGDSALYLCASSPGLVNTEAFFGQGTRLTVV.

J is TRBJ2-2 and V is TRBV30; TRBD2 is a possible D gene (7 bases). The germline CDR1 and CDR2 sequences are GTSNPN and SVGIG (reference sequence). V dropped 0 bases and J dropped 4 bases, with 15 bases sitting between them. The CDR3 has 16 residues. CDR3 protein: CAWSVGAGAVTGELFF. Here the CDR3 DNA reads TGTGCCTGGAGTGTAGGGGCGGGGGCTGTCACCGGGGAGCTGTTTTTT.

This rearrangement joins TRBV5-6 to TRBJ2-1, with D maybe TRBD1 (5 bases). The CDR3 is 16 residues long. Germline CDR1 and CDR2: SGHDT and YYEEEE. The V gene lost 3 bases and the J gene lost 7 bases, with 20 bases spanning the gap. CDR3 amino acids: CASSWGFVGQLNEQFF. The CDR3 DNA follows: TGTGCCAGCAGCTGGGGCTTCGTAGGGCAACTTAATGAGCAGTTCTTC.

This clone came up once. V and J are TRBV19 and TRBJ1-2; unclear D gene. CDR1 is LNHDA, CDR2 SQIVND, per germline (reference sequence). The CDR3 consists of 15 residues. Trimming took 3 bases from V and 0 from J, leaving 11 bases between them. The CDR3 DNA follows: TGTGCCAGTAGTATGCCGGGAGCTTCTAACTATGGCTACACCTTC. This codes for CASSMPGASNYGYTF.

This sequence joins TRBV4-2 and TRBJ1-1; possible D gene TRBD1, 6 bases. Trimming took off 4 bases at V and 4 bases at J, with 16 bases between the two ends. Germline V CDR1 and CDR2: LGHNA, YNFKEQ. CDR3 length: 15 amino acids. The CDR3 DNA sequence: TGTGCCAGCAGCCCCAACGGCAGGGGCGGCACTGAAGCTTTCTTT. Translating gives CASSPNGRGGTEAFF.

The chain joins TRBV7-9 to TRBJ2-2; D might be TRBD2 (5 bases). V was pared by 5 bases and J by 5 bases, with 18 bases between. The CDR3 has 16 amino acids. Germline assignment: CDR1 SEHNR and CDR2 FQNEAQ (reference sequence). The CDR3 coding sequence is TGTGCCAGCAGCCCTCCCTGGGGAGCTAAAACCGGGGAGCTGTTTTTT. Translated, it gives CASSPPWGAKTGELFF.

The rearrangement links TRBV5-1 to TRBJ2-7; tentative D call: TRBD2 (5 bases). CDR3 length: 15 amino acids. CDR1 and CDR2 from the germline V gene are SGHRS and YFSETQ. Trimming pared 0 bases from V and 3 bases from J, leaving 13 bases between. The CDR3 loop reads CASSLDGLRVYEQYF. The CDR3 DNA reads TGCGCCAGCAGCTTGGACGGTCTGCGGGTCTACGAGCAGTACTTC.

This clone was seen only a few times. The CDR3 sequence: CASKLDNNYGYTF. The CDR3 DNA follows: TGTGCCAGCAAGCTAGACAACAACTATGGCTACACCTTC. The chain has TRBV6-1 and TRBJ1-2, with D uncertain. Trimming stripped 7 bases from V and 2 bases from J, with 11 bases between. The CDR3 totals 13 residues. Germline CDR1 MNHNS, CDR2 SASEGT.

The chain couples TRBV28 to TRBJ2-7, with 10 bases matching TRBD1. There are 13 residues in the CDR3. V dropped 5 bases and J dropped 7; count of bases not matched to a gene: 5. Looked up from germline, CDR1 is MDHEN and CDR2 is SYDVKM. The CDR3 spells CASSRQGAEEQYF. The CDR3 DNA sequence: TGTGCCAGCAGTCGACAGGGGGCTGAAGAGCAGTACTTC.

Here the CDR3 reads CASSYAAAEYEQYF. Here the CDR3 DNA reads TGTGCCAGCAGTTACGCGGCCGCTGAGTACGAGCAGTACTTC. The chain employs TRBV6-6 and TRBJ2-7; D call uncertain. This CDR3 has 14 amino acids. CDR1 is MNHNY, CDR2 SVGAGI, per germline (reference sequence). The V gene lost 2 bases and the J gene lost 4 bases, with 12 bases spanning the gap.

Concerning this clone: At one end the junction does not follow the germline gene, possibly because of a read error. The DNA for the CDR3 is TGTGCCAGCACTGAAGACGCTTACTCTGGAAACACCATATATTTT. This sequence encodes CASTEDAYSGNTIYF. V usage is TRBV6-1 and J usage is TRBJ1-3; the D is unclear. Germline V gene data show CDR1 as MNHNS and CDR2 as SASEGT. The CDR3 runs 15 residues.

The rearrangement uses TRBV6-1 and TRBJ1-1; 7 bases fit TRBD1. The CDR3 runs 15 residues. J gave up 1 base and V 4 bases, and 6 bases lay outside the gene matches. Per the germline V gene, CDR1 is MNHNS and CDR2 is SASEGT. The CDR3 DNA reads TGTGCCAGCAGTGCACAGGGGAGGAGGAACACTGAAGCTTTCTTT. This sequence encodes CASSAQGRRNTEAFF.

The chain employs TRBV6-8 and TRBJ2-6; TRBD1 aligns across 7 bases. Germline CDR1 and CDR2: MNHGY and SAAAGT. This CDR3 has 15 amino acids. V was pared by 4 bases and J by 0 bases, with 0 bases of the junction left unmatched. CDR3 loop: CASSWDSSGANVLTF. CDR3 nucleotides: TGTGCCAGCAGTTGGGACAGCTCTGGGGCCAACGTCCTGACTTTC.

This clone was seen a single time. The chain combines TRBV9 with TRBJ1-3; D is ambiguous. This CDR3 comprises 14 residues. Trimming took off 4 bases at V and 4 bases at J, with 12 bases between the two ends. The germline CDR1 and CDR2 sequences are SGDLS and YYNGEE. The CDR3, as DNA: TGTGCCAGCAGCCGCCAGTCACGCGGAAACACCATATATTTT. Translating gives CASSRQSRGNTIYF.

The J gene is TRBJ1-5, the V gene TRBV5-1; D perhaps matches TRBD1 (6 bases). CDR1 SGHRS and CDR2 YFSETQ come from the germline V gene. The CDR3 is made up of 15 amino acids. Trimming pared 2 bases from V and 4 bases from J, leaving 13 bases between. This CDR3 is CASSLGDIPNQPQHF. CDR3 bases: TGCGCCAGCAGCTTAGGGGACATCCCAAATCAGCCCCAGCATTTT.

J is TRBJ2-5 and V is TRBV7-6, with D hard to call. The germline V gene has CDR1 SGHVS and CDR2 FNYEAQ. This CDR3 has 16 amino acids. Trimming took 3 bases from V and 0 from J, leaving 14 bases between them. The CDR3 region has the DNA TGTGCCAGCAGCTTGGAGTCAACCGGGTACCAAGAGACCCAGTACTTC. Protein product: CASSLESTGYQETQYF.

The gene calls are TRBV18 and TRBJ1-4, with D unresolved. Germline V gene lookup returns CDR1 KGHSH and CDR2 LQKENI. This CDR3 is 16 amino acids long. V lost 2 bases and J lost 5, with 15 bases in between. As DNA, the CDR3 is TGTGCCAGCTCACCAAAGGGTGGGCAGATGAATGAAAAACTGTTTTTT. Translating it yields CASSPKGGQMNEKLFF. Variable domain in full (rest from reference TRBV18 and TRBJ1-4): NAGVMQNPRHLVRRRGQEARLRCSPMKGHSHVYWYRQLPEEGLKFMVYLQKENIIDESGMPKERFSAEFPKEGPSILRIQQVVRGDSAAYFCASSPKGGQMNEKLFFGSGTQLSVL.

This clone showed up many times. The gene calls are TRBV2 and TRBJ1-2, with D perhaps matching TRBD1 (6 bases). The V end was cut by 4 bases, the J end by 2 bases, with 8 bases between. The germline V gene has CDR1 SNHLY and CDR2 FYNNEI. This CDR3 comprises 13 residues. CDR3 residues: CASSAQGNYGYTF. CDR3 DNA sequence: TGTGCCAGCAGTGCCCAGGGGAACTATGGCTACACCTTC.

This chain links TRBV5-1 with TRBJ2-3; possible D gene TRBD1, 6 bases. Germline CDR1 is SGHRS and CDR2 is YFSETQ. Between the trimmed V and J ends, which lost 4 bases and 3 bases, there was a span of 18 bases. This CDR3 is 16 amino acids long. This CDR3 is CASSPLTGSPTDTQYF. The DNA of the CDR3 is TGCGCCAGCAGCCCCCTGACAGGCTCCCCAACAGATACGCAGTATTTT.